This T cell receptor (beta chain) was observed in a study of blood T cell repertoires in COVID-19. About the research overall: The samples span acute and convalescent COVID-19 from the United States, Italy and Spain. In each case, the material was cDNA or gDNA derived from T cells, B-cell-depleted T cells, or PBMCs.

Germline-derived CDR1 and CDR2 are GTSNPN and SVGIG (reference sequence). The CDR3 is 13 amino acids. V was clipped by 3 bases and J by 10 bases; unmatched bases: 6. As originally analysed: It was from reference gene primer amplification that nucleated cell counts were estimated. Profiled with immunoSEQ multiplex PCR; TCRdb holds only in-frame clones, not every one. The V and J calls and clone size come from that table; D and trimming were worked out from the DNA. The sample lists around 65,000 clones, nearly 85% occurring once. The V call is TRBV30, the J call TRBJ1-6; 7 nucleotides line up with TRBD1. The sample was peripheral blood. The source is a human donor in a cohort sampled during active COVID-19. CDR3 sequence (DNA): TGTGCCTGGAGCCCGGGACAGTCCTCACCCCTCCACTTT. Its translation is CAWSPGQSSPLHF.